The 18 T cell receptor beta chains given below trace back to one sample, sequenced in a study of blood T cell repertoires in COVID-19 (dated by TCRdb to about 2020). Library preparation was by the immunoSEQ multiplex PCR assay. Here the immuneACCESS table is served through TCRdb, limited to in-frame sequences with V and J called. Missing clones are a known gap in these copies; in checked studies unresolved V genes cover under half, and the rest lacks a known reason. This sample has roughly 120,000 clones in its table, and 60% to 80% of those were observed once. The ten largest clones capture over 6.5% of the sample. Specimen: peripheral blood. The receptors were sampled from a human donor in a cohort sampled during active COVID-19.

This chain joins TRBV5-4 and TRBJ1-2; 7 bases line up with TRBD1. From germline, CDR1 is SGHNT and CDR2 YYREEE (reference sequence). Trimming at V came to 4 bases and at J to 8 bases, leaving 2 bases not matched to a gene. The CDR3 sequence is 11 residues long. The chain's CDR3 is CASSAGGGYTF. CDR3 DNA sequence: TGTGCCAGCAGCGCAGGGGGAGGCTACACCTTC.

This clone was detected only a few times. The genes are TRBV2 and TRBJ2-5; no reliable D call. Per germline, CDR1 SNHLY and CDR2 FYNNEI. Trimming removed 5 bases at V and 2 bases at J, with 6 bases between. The CDR3 spans 12 residues. CDR3 sequence (DNA): TGTGCCAGCAGTCCACGGCAAGAGACCCAGTACTTC. Translating it yields CASSPRQETQYF.

The J gene is TRBJ1-1, the V gene TRBV15, with D unresolved. Germline V gives CDR1 LNHNV, CDR2 YYDKDF (reference sequence). V was clipped by 5 bases and J by 5 bases, with 12 bases between them. The CDR3 totals 13 residues. As DNA, the CDR3 is TGTGCCACCAGCGGGGAGGGAGTTACTGAAGCTTTCTTT. As protein: CATSGEGVTEAFF.

The V and J genes are TRBV20-1 and TRBJ2-7; maybe TRBD2 (5 bases). V lost 3 bases and J 6 bases, leaving 9 bases between the germline ends. CDR3 length: 11 residues. CDR1 is DFQATT and CDR2 is SNEGSKA in the germline V gene (reference sequence). The CDR3 DNA follows: TGCAGTGCTAGCGGGATGGGCGAGCAGTACTTC. This gives the protein CSASGMGEQYF.

This chain joins TRBV19 and TRBJ1-4, with a weak D call TRBD1 (6 bases). Trimming pared 5 bases from V and 10 bases from J, leaving 20 bases between. Germline V gene data show CDR1 as LNHDA and CDR2 as SQIVND (reference sequence). CDR3 length: 15 residues. DNA of the CDR3: TGTGCCAGTAGTTCCGAGGGGGTACTTCCAGGAAAACTGTTTTTT. Translated, it gives CASSSEGVLPGKLFF.

This sequence joins TRBV6-5 and TRBJ2-7, with D possibly TRBD1 on 6 matching bases. The CDR3 length is 13 residues. CDR1 and CDR2 from the germline V gene are MNHEY and SVGAGI. Trimming removed 5 bases at V and 3 bases at J, with 11 bases between. CDR3 nucleotide sequence: TGTGCCAGCAGTCGGGACACCGACTACGAGCAGTACTTC. Protein sequence: CASSRDTDYEQYF.

CDR3 DNA: TGTGCCAGTAGTATAGCAGGACAGCACACTGAAGCTTTCTTT. It is translated as CASSIAGQHTEAFF. The V gene is TRBV19, the J gene TRBJ1-1, with TRBD1 as a possible D gene (6 bases). Between the trimmed V and J ends, which lost 1 base and 3 bases, there was a span of 9 bases. Germline values: CDR1 LNHDA, CDR2 SQIVND (reference sequence). The CDR3 totals 14 residues. Looking up the rest from reference TRBV19 and TRBJ1-1 gives the full variable domain: DGGITQSPKYLFRKEGQNVTLSCEQNLNHDAMYWYRQDPGQGLRLIYYSQIVNDFQKGDIAEGYSVSREKKESFPLTVTSAQKNPTAFYLCASSIAGQHTEAFFGQGTRLTVV.

This sequence joins TRBV28 and TRBJ2-7; no firm D call. Per the germline V gene, CDR1 is MDHEN and CDR2 is SYDVKM. Trimming stripped 6 bases from V and 3 bases from J, with 12 bases between. This CDR3 comprises 13 residues. The CDR3 sequence: CASSPLGFYEQYF. In nucleotides, the CDR3 is TGTGCCAGCAGCCCCCTCGGGTTCTACGAGCAGTACTTC.

This chain joins TRBV5-1 and TRBJ2-7; 8 positions agree with TRBD1. The CDR3 loop spans 14 amino acids. V trimming: 4 bases; J trimming: 3 bases; junction bases outside the gene matches: 6. From germline, CDR1 is SGHRS and CDR2 YFSETQ. The CDR3 DNA reads as TGCGCCAGCAGCGACGACAGGGGTAGCTACGAGCAGTACTTC. It yields the protein CASSDDRGSYEQYF.

For the CDR3, the DNA is TGTGCCAGCAGTAGGGACAGGGGCTATGGCTACACCTTC. Translated, it gives CASSRDRGYGYTF. The chain is built from TRBV6-5 and TRBJ1-2; 10 bases are a match to TRBD1. Germline CDR1 is MNHEY and CDR2 is SVGAGI. V was pared by 5 bases and J by 4 bases, with 1 base of the junction left unmatched. This CDR3 comprises 13 residues.

The J gene is TRBJ1-5, the V gene TRBV6-4, with a possible D match to TRBD1 (6 bases). Between the trimmed V and J ends, which lost 6 bases and 5 bases, there was a span of 17 bases. CDR3 length: 15 residues. Germline V gene sequence: CDR1 MRHNA, CDR2 SNTAGT. This chain's CDR3 is CASRLGGDRDQPQHF. Here the CDR3 DNA reads TGTGCCAGCAGACTAGGGGGAGACAGAGATCAGCCCCAGCATTTT.

The sample holds a few counts of this clone. This chain connects TRBV7-9 to TRBJ2-4, with a weak D call TRBD2 (5 bases). Germline CDR1 is SEHNR and CDR2 is FQNEAQ (reference sequence). V was shortened by 0 bases and J by 11 bases, with 11 bases between the two germline ends. This CDR3 contains 13 residues. CDR3 amino acids: CASSLAGGQLQYF. CDR3 nucleotide sequence: TGTGCCAGCAGCTTAGCGGGCGGGCAACTTCAGTACTTC.

The chain links TRBV6-5 to TRBJ1-2, with D perhaps TRBD1 (5 bases). CDR3 size: 14 residues. Germline V gene data show CDR1 as MNHEY and CDR2 as SVGAGI. V dropped 4 bases and J dropped 6 bases, with 15 bases sitting between them. The CDR3 here is CASSFGGPQNGYTF. The CDR3 nucleotides are TGTGCCAGCAGTTTCGGGGGACCGCAGAATGGCTACACCTTC.

This clone appeared a few times. The CDR3 protein is CASLYGAQHF. The CDR3 DNA sequence: TGTGCCAGCCTCTACGGGGCCCAGCATTTT. V and J are TRBV11-2 and TRBJ1-5, with no clear D. The V end was cut by 8 bases, the J end by 11 bases, with 10 bases between. The CDR3 has 10 amino acids. Germline CDR1 and CDR2: SGHAT and FQNNGV. Using reference TRBV11-2 and TRBJ1-5 for the parts outside the CDR3, the full variable domain is EAGVAQSPRYKIIEKRQSVAFWCNPISGHATLYWYQQILGQGPKLLIQFQNNGVVDDSQLPKDRFSAERLKGVDSTLKIQPAKLEDSAVYLCASLYGAQHFGDGTRLSIL.

V and J are TRBV19 and TRBJ2-5, with D perhaps matching TRBD1 (6 bases). CDR1 is LNHDA, CDR2 SQIVND, per germline (reference sequence). Trimming took off 1 base at V and 4 bases at J, with 7 bases between the two ends. The CDR3 contains 13 residues. Written as DNA, the CDR3 is TGTGCCAGTAGTATAGCCAGGGGAGAGACCCAGTACTTC. This gives the protein CASSIARGETQYF.

A word on this clone: The junction does not match germline at one end; this may be a read error. This chain connects TRBV6-5 to TRBJ1-6; D unresolved. CDR3 size: 13 residues. Germline V CDR1 and CDR2: MNHEY, SVGAGI. The CDR3 DNA reads TGTGCCAGCAGTTACTCGGAGAGGAGTTGGTTGAACTTT. It is translated as CASSYSERSWLNF.

The chain combines TRBV27 with TRBJ1-2; TRBD1 matches at 10 bases. Germline CDR1 reads MNHEY; CDR2 reads SMNVEV (reference sequence). This CDR3 is built from 16 residues. V trimming: 0 bases; J trimming: 6 bases; junction bases outside the gene matches: 7. The CDR3 DNA is TGTGCCAGCAGTTTATCCGGGACAGGGGAAATCGATGGCTACACCTTC. Residues: CASSLSGTGEIDGYTF.

J is TRBJ2-7 and V is TRBV27; 8 nucleotides line up with TRBD1. Germline CDR1 and CDR2: MNHEY and SMNVEV (reference sequence). V lost 6 bases, J lost 4 bases, and 5 bases stayed unmatched. The CDR3 sequence is 13 residues long. The DNA of the CDR3 is TGTGCCAGCAGGTCGGACAGGGATTACGAGCAGTACTTC. Protein product: CASRSDRDYEQYF.